Each of the 21 T cell receptor beta chains below was sequenced from the same sample in a study of T cell clonality in common variable immunodeficiency. This table comes from immunoSEQ multiplex PCR, and its TCRdb copy is limited to in-frame clones, with some not included. Recorded here are about 52,000 clones, with no singletons, and the ten leading clones hold about 1.8%. The sequenced sample consisted of peripheral blood mononuclear cells. The source of these receptors is a person aged 18 to 75 in good health.

At least ten counts were recorded for this clone. The read ends 3 residues early relative to the CDR3; the germline J gene fills the gap. The V and J genes are TRBV2 and TRBJ2-7; a possible D gene is TRBD1 (6 bases). Germline-derived CDR1 and CDR2 are SNHLY and FYNNEI. Between the trimmed V and J ends, which lost 0 bases and 0 bases, there was a span of 18 bases. The CDR3 loop spans 18 amino acids. The DNA read from the CDR3 is TGTGCCAGCAGTGAAGCGCTTCAGGGTAAAGGGGGCTCCTACGAG. Translation gives CASSEALQGKGGSYE. The whole CDR3 reads CASSEALQGKGGSYEQYF.

This clone occurred many times. The CDR3 end is not reached by the read, which stops 3 residues before it; the germline J gene fills it in. This sequence joins TRBV20-1 and TRBJ2-2, with 9 nucleotides matching TRBD2. The junction had 3 bases not matched to a gene; V was cut back by 1 base and J by 6 bases. The CDR3 length is 14 residues. CDR1 and CDR2 from the germline V gene are DFQATT and SNEGSKA (reference sequence). CDR3 DNA, as far as it was read: TGCAGTGCTAGAGTAGGCGGGGGGGCCGGGGAG. Protein sequence: CSARVGGGAGE. The entire CDR3 sequence reads CSARVGGGAGELFF.

On this clone: The read terminates 3 residues before the CDR3 end, so the remaining end is supplied by the germline J gene. V gene TRBV5-8 combines with J gene TRBJ2-3, with D maybe TRBD1 (5 bases). The CDR3 is made up of 14 amino acids. The ends were cut back, 0 bases at V and 7 bases at J, with 12 bases in the middle. Germline V lookup: CDR1 SGHTS, CDR2 YDEGEE. Incomplete CDR3 DNA: TGTGCCAGCAGCTTGGTGTCCCCAGGGAATACG. Protein sequence: CASSLVSPGNT. The CDR3 reads in full as CASSLVSPGNTQYF.

This clone was counted many times. Read data end 3 residues before the CDR3 end; the end is taken from the germline J gene. The chain links TRBV12-5 to TRBJ1-3, with 8 bases fitting TRBD1. CDR3 length: 13 residues. The J segment lost 7 bases and the V segment lost 6 bases, leaving 5 bases of the junction unmatched. Germline-derived CDR1 and CDR2 are LGHNT and FRNRAP. CDR3 bases read: TGTGCTAGTGGCAGGACAGGGTCGAACACC. It translates to CASGRTGSNT. The whole CDR3 protein reads CASGRTGSNTIYF.

This clone appeared a few times. The read terminates 3 residues ahead of where the CDR3 ends, so the germline J gene completes it. The rearrangement links TRBV6-2 or TRBV6-3 to TRBJ2-4, with D perhaps matching TRBD1 (5 bases). Germline CDR1 and CDR2: MNHEY and SVGEGT. This CDR3 has 15 amino acids. CDR3 protein: CASSYDATEYYGQYF. CDR3 bases read: TGTGCCAGCAGTTATGATGCGACAGAGTACTATGGT.

This clone was recorded at least ten times. The read falls 3 residues short of the CDR3 end, and the missing part is taken from the germline J gene. The rearrangement joins TRBV7-2 to TRBJ1-2; a weak D match, TRBD1 (5 bases). Trimming removed 3 bases at V and 4 bases at J, with 15 bases between. CDR3 length equals 15 residues. Germline V gives CDR1 SGHTA, CDR2 FQGNSA. Incomplete CDR3 DNA: TGTGCCAGCAGCTTTGGCGAGGGGCTTCTCTATGGC. It yields the protein CASSFGEGLLYG. The whole CDR3 region reads CASSFGEGLLYGYTF.

Turning to this clone: Coverage ceases 3 residues before the CDR3 finishes, and the germline J gene fills in the end. The V call is TRBV11-2, the J call TRBJ2-5, with D perhaps TRBD2 (6 bases). Trimming pared 1 base from V and 5 bases from J, leaving 11 bases between. Germline V gives CDR1 SGHAT, CDR2 FQNNGV. The CDR3 is 14 residues long. CDR3 bases read: TGTGCCAGCAGCTTAGTGGGGGGTAGGGAGACC. Translation: CASSLVGGRET. The full-length CDR3 reads as CASSLVGGRETQYF.

This clone appeared many times. With the read ending 3 residues before the CDR3 end, the germline J gene is used to fill in that end. The chain is built from TRBV18 and TRBJ2-2, with D possibly TRBD1 on 5 matching bases. Germline V gene sequence: CDR1 KGHSH, CDR2 LQKENI. Trimming removed 8 bases from V and 0 bases from J, with 10 bases in between. The CDR3 consists of 14 residues. CDR3 bases read: TGTGCCAGCAAAGACAGCCCGAACACCGGGGAG. As protein: CASKDSPNTGE. The full CDR3 protein is CASKDSPNTGELFF.

This clone was recorded at least ten times. The CDR3 end is not reached by the read, which stops 3 residues before it; the germline J gene fills it in. The genes are TRBV20-1 and TRBJ2-5; 9 bases are a match to TRBD1. The junction had 5 bases not matched to a gene; V was cut back by 5 bases and J by 4 bases. The V gene's germline CDR1 is DFQATT and CDR2 SNEGSKA (reference sequence). The CDR3 runs 13 residues. The CDR3 DNA, read in part, is TGCAGTGCTGAGGGACAGGGCGGAGAGACC. It yields the protein CSAEGQGGET. The entire CDR3 reads CSAEGQGGETQYF.

In regard to this clone: The read comes to an end 3 residues before the CDR3 does, leaving the germline J gene to fill in the end. The V call is TRBV18, the J call TRBJ2-5, with 7 positions matching TRBD1. With V trimmed by 3 bases and J by 0 bases, 1 base remained unmatched. This CDR3 is 14 amino acids long. Germline CDR1 is KGHSH and CDR2 is LQKENI. The CDR3 bases that were read are TGTGCCAGCTCACCTGGGACAGACCAAGAGACC. Residues: CASSPGTDQET. The entire CDR3 protein reads CASSPGTDQETQYF.

Details on this clone: The observed sequence ends 3 residues before the CDR3 terminus, with the missing tail filled in from the germline J gene. This sequence joins TRBV13 and TRBJ1-2; D perhaps matches TRBD1 (5 bases). The CDR3 spans 19 residues. Germline V gene data show CDR1 as PRHDT and CDR2 as FYEKMQ (reference sequence). The CDR3 loop is CASSWAGDSKPLARDTYTF. The CDR3 DNA, read in part, is TGTGCCAGCAGCTGGGCCGGGGACTCCAAGCCCTTGGCCAGAGATACC.

This clone was recorded at least ten times. The read gets to within 3 residues of the CDR3 end, and the germline J gene fills in the rest. The chain has TRBV19 and TRBJ2-1; D is perhaps TRBD1 or TRBD2 (7 bases each). The CDR3 totals 17 residues. CDR1 LNHDA and CDR2 SQIVND come from the germline V gene (reference sequence). V lost 6 bases to trimming and J lost 0 bases, with 18 bases between them. The CDR3 here is CASRSHGEGASYNEQFF. The DNA read from the CDR3 is TGTGCCAGTAGATCCCATGGGGAGGGGGCCTCCTACAATGAG.

This clone was counted ten times or more. Read data end 3 residues before the CDR3 end; the end is taken from the germline J gene. The chain couples TRBV29-1 to TRBJ1-2; the match to TRBD1 covers 9 bases. Germline V gene data show CDR1 as SQVTM and CDR2 as ANQGSEA. The CDR3 extends over 14 amino acids. With 4 bases clipped from V and 3 bases from J, the junction kept 6 bases outside the gene matches. CDR3 region: CSVVGTGSYYGYTF. CDR3 DNA, as far as it was read: TGCAGCGTTGTAGGGACAGGGTCCTACTATGGC.

Ten or more counts support this clone. With the read ending 3 residues before the CDR3 end, the germline J gene is used to fill in that end. This chain links TRBV2 with TRBJ2-2; D remains unclear. Germline loops: CDR1 SNHLY, CDR2 FYNNEI. The CDR3 is 16 residues long. The CDR3 reads CASRYRPHPATEKLFF. CDR3 bases read: TGTGCCAGCAGATACAGACCCCACCCGGCGACGGAAAAG. Full variable domain (rest looked up from reference TRBV2 and TRBJ2-2): EPEVTQTPSHQVTQMGQEVILRCVPISNHLYFYWYRQILGQKVEFLVSFYNNEISEKSEIFDDQFSVERPDGSNFTLKIRSTKLEDSAMYFCASRYRPHPATEKLFFGEGSRLTVL.

A few counts support this clone. The read terminates 3 residues ahead of where the CDR3 ends, so the germline J gene completes it. The gene calls are TRBV6-1 and TRBJ2-4; unclear D gene. The germline V gene has CDR1 MNHNS and CDR2 SASEGT. The CDR3 consists of 13 residues. CDR3 DNA (partial): TGTGCCAGCAGTGACAGAATAAACTATGGT. Translated, it gives CASSDRINYG. The whole CDR3 region reads CASSDRINYGQYF.

Remarks on this clone: Sequencing ends 3 residues short of the CDR3 end; the germline J gene provides the rest. The genes are TRBV7-2 and TRBJ2-2, with D possibly TRBD1 on 7 matching bases. The CDR3 loop spans 15 amino acids. Germline lookup yields CDR1 SGHTA and CDR2 FQGNSA. The CDR3 here is CASSLGGGGEKKLFF. The CDR3 DNA, read in part, is TGTGCCAGCAGCTTAGGAGGGGGCGGGGAGAAAAAG.

This clone was counted many times. The CDR3 end falls 3 residues outside the read, so it is completed with the germline J gene. The chain carries TRBV19 and TRBJ1-4; 7 nucleotides align to TRBD1. The CDR3 is 14 residues long. V shed 6 bases and J 5 bases; nucleotides not matched to a gene: 6. Germline V gene sequence: CDR1 LNHDA, CDR2 SQIVND (reference sequence). This chain's CDR3 is CASSSQGRNEKLFF. Incomplete CDR3 DNA: TGTGCCAGTAGCTCACAGGGGCGGAATGAAAAA.

With regard to this clone: Coverage ceases 3 residues before the CDR3 finishes, and the germline J gene fills in the end. The rearrangement links TRBV10-2 to TRBJ1-2; D is unresolved. CDR3 length: 14 amino acids. The V and J ends lost 7 bases and 5 bases respectively, with 17 bases between them. Germline V CDR1 and CDR2: WSHSY, SAAADI. The CDR3 protein is CASIPSTSTYGYTF. The sequenced part of the CDR3 DNA is TGCGCCAGCATCCCGTCGACTTCAACTTATGGC.

This clone was recorded many times. The read terminates 3 residues before the CDR3 end, so the remaining end is supplied by the germline J gene. The chain joins TRBV10-3 to TRBJ2-3, with D perhaps TRBD2 (7 bases). CDR1 is ENHRY, CDR2 SYGVKD, per germline. CDR3 length: 17 residues. Deletions cut 4 bases from V and 2 bases from J, with 19 bases between. Incomplete CDR3 DNA: TGTGCCATCAGTGTCGCGGGCAGCGGGGACATCACAGATACG. It translates to CAISVAGSGDITDT. The whole CDR3 protein reads CAISVAGSGDITDTQYF.

This clone came up many times. The read falls 3 residues short of the CDR3 end, and the missing part is taken from the germline J gene. The chain combines TRBV7-8 with TRBJ1-5; TRBD1 agrees at 7 bases. The CDR3 is 15 amino acids. Germline values: CDR1 SGHVS, CDR2 FQNEAQ. V was pared by 1 base and J by 6 bases, with 6 bases of the junction left unmatched. The CDR3 is CASSLDRGISQPQHF. The CDR3 bases that were read are TGTGCCAGCAGCTTAGACAGGGGAATTTCTCAGCCC.

This clone was picked up many times. The read gets to within 3 residues of the CDR3 end, and the germline J gene fills in the rest. The V and J genes are TRBV20-1 and TRBJ2-1; no reliable D call. The length of the CDR3 is 11 residues. V was clipped by 5 bases and J by 6 bases, with 8 bases between them. Germline V gene data show CDR1 as DFQATT and CDR2 as SNEGSKA (reference sequence). This CDR3 reads CSAPLVNEQFF. CDR3 bases read: TGCAGTGCTCCCCTAGTCAATGAG.